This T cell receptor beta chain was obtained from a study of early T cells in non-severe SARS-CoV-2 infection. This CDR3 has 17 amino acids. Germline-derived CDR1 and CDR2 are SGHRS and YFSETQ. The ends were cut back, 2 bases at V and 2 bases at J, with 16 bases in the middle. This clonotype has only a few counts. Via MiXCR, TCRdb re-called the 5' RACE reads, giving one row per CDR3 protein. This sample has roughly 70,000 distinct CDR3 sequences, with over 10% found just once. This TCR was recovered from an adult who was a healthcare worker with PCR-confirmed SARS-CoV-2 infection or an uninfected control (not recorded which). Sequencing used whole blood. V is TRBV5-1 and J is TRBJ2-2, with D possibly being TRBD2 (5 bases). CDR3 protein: CASSFRPEGYNTGELFF. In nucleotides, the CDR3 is TGCGCCAGCAGCTTTAGACCAGAGGGATATAACACCGGGGAGCTGTTTTTT.